This T cell receptor (beta chain) derives from a study of cytomegalovirus exposure and HLA in healthy donors. General observations from the study: Segments of the TCR beta V type were, in most cases, productive about 87% or about 30% of the time in an earlier analysis.

A remark on this clone: Its target is unknown.

CDR1 and CDR2 (germline): SGDLS, YYNGEE. The ends were cut back, 4 bases at V and 1 base at J, with 11 bases in the middle. The CDR3 totals 14 residues. The PCR contained 60 Vbeta and 13 Jbeta primers. Using immunoSEQ multiplex PCR, the repertoire was profiled, and TCRdb retains in-frame clones only, with some absent. The table has fewer than 80,000 clones, about 74% seen once. This chain joins TRBV9 and TRBJ1-1, with D maybe TRBD1 (6 bases). The sequence was obtained from a woman aged 60-75 years in good health and CMV-seropositive. Sequencing was carried out using PBMCs. The CDR3 reads CASSPHRENTEAFF. Written as DNA, the CDR3 is TGTGCCAGCAGCCCCCACAGGGAGAACACTGAAGCTTTCTTT.